The text below deals with one T cell receptor beta chain. The data originate from a study of blood T cell repertoires in COVID-19. TCRdb's table, derived via immunoSEQ multiplex PCR, lists solely in-frame clones and lacks some. The data contain 80,000 or so clones, around nine tenths of them singletons. V dropped 2 bases and J dropped 4 bases, with 9 bases sitting between them. Germline V CDR1 and CDR2: SGHRS, YFSETQ. CDR3 size: 14 residues. The sample was peripheral blood. This chain uses TRBV5-1 with TRBJ2-2; D remains unclear. The source of this sequence is a man in his fifties with acute or convalescent COVID-19. The CDR3 region is CASSLPGSTGELFF. DNA for the CDR3: TGCGCCAGCAGCTTACCGGGTAGCACCGGGGAGCTGTTTTTT.